These 27 T cell receptor beta chains were sequenced from one sample in a study of lymphopenia after photon versus proton radiotherapy. Produced via immunoSEQ multiplex PCR; TCRdb's table is partial and in-frame only. In the table there are around 26,000 clones, 90% of which are singletons. The sample consisted of peripheral blood, taken from a patient treated with photon-based radiotherapy. The receptors originated from a woman in her fifties or sixties with cholangiocarcinoma.

The rearrangement links TRBV4-3 to TRBJ1-2; D gene unclear. V was trimmed by 0 bases and J by 0 bases, leaving 11 bases between them. Germline CDR1 and CDR2: LGHNA and YSLEER. The CDR3 contains 16 residues. The CDR3 DNA is TGCGCCAGCAGCCAAGATAGCGGCGGCTCTAACTATGGCTACACCTTC. Amino acids: CASSQDSGGSNYGYTF.

This clone was seen a few times. Relative to the germline gene, one junction end is altered; a read error may explain this. This rearrangement joins TRBV7-2 to TRBJ2-3, with 9 positions matching TRBD1. Germline V gives CDR1 SGHTA, CDR2 FQGNSA. The CDR3 spans 13 residues. The CDR3 nucleotides are TGTGCCAGCAGCTTAGAGCGACAGGGGGTTGGCAATTTT. Residues: CASSLERQGVGNF.

This sequence joins TRBV7-2 and TRBJ1-1; 10 bases fit TRBD1. Unmatched junction bases numbered 4, after V lost 5 bases and J lost 1 base. This CDR3 spans 15 amino acids. Germline V CDR1 and CDR2: SGHTA, FQGNSA. The CDR3 DNA follows: TGTGCCAGCAGCACTAGGACAGGGGGGAACACTGAAGCTTTCTTT. It codes for CASSTRTGGNTEAFF.

Comments on this clone: A read error may produce the germline difference seen at one junction end. The rearrangement uses TRBV27 and TRBJ2-5; tentatively, D is TRBD2 (6 bases). CDR1 is MNHEY, CDR2 SMNVEV, per germline (reference sequence). CDR3 length equals 17 residues. The CDR3 DNA reads TGTGCCAGCAGTATATCGGCCGGTCTGGGGGGCCAAGAGACCCAGTACTTC. As protein: CASSISAGLGGQETQYF.

This clone was seen a single time. The chain uses TRBV27 and TRBJ1-2; possible D gene TRBD1, 5 bases. The CDR3 extends over 17 amino acids. Trimming removed 1 base from V and 6 bases from J, with 21 bases in between. Per germline, CDR1 MNHEY and CDR2 SMNVEV (reference sequence). CDR3 nucleotides: TGTGCCAGCAGTTTATTGGGACCGGAAGTCTTCTCGCATGGCTACACCTTC. It encodes CASSLLGPEVFSHGYTF.

This clone showed up just once. This chain joins TRBV10-3 and TRBJ2-6; a weak D match, TRBD1 (6 bases). From germline, CDR1 is ENHRY and CDR2 SYGVKD. Trimming removed 4 bases at V and 0 bases at J, with 7 bases between. The CDR3 is 15 amino acids. The chain's CDR3 is CAISGTASGANVLTF. CDR3 coding DNA: TGTGCCATCAGTGGGACAGCCTCTGGGGCCAACGTCCTGACTTTC.

The rearrangement joins TRBV5-4 to TRBJ1-1; D unclear. The CDR3 runs to 13 residues. The V end was cut by 0 bases, the J end by 2 bases, with 5 bases between. CDR1 SGHNT and CDR2 YYREEE come from the germline V gene (reference sequence). CDR3 loop: CASSLDVNTEAFF. CDR3 DNA sequence: TGTGCCAGCAGCTTGGACGTCAACACTGAAGCTTTCTTT.

This chain links TRBV18 with TRBJ1-5; possibly TRBD1 for D (6 bases). The germline V gene has CDR1 KGHSH and CDR2 LQKENI. The length of the CDR3 is 17 residues. V lost 6 bases and J lost 5, with 23 bases in between. CDR3 DNA: TGTGCCAGCTCCCCCGAGTGGGGGGCTTCGTTGGATCAGCCCCAGCATTTT. As protein: CASSPEWGASLDQPQHF.

The chain links TRBV2 to TRBJ1-1; TRBD1 might be the D (5 bases). V was cut by 6 bases and J by 7 bases, with 12 bases left in between. Per germline, CDR1 SNHLY and CDR2 FYNNEI. The CDR3 spans 12 residues. The CDR3 DNA is TGTGCCAGCAGATTCGGGGCCATTGAAGCTTTCTTT. Translated: CASRFGAIEAFF.

V and J are TRBV30 and TRBJ1-4; TRBD1 agrees at 8 bases. The CDR3 has 18 residues. The germline CDR1 and CDR2 sequences are GTSNPN and SVGIG (reference sequence). The V and J ends lost 3 bases and 2 bases, in that order; junction bases with no gene match: 14. CDR3 sequence: CAWRGPDRELTTNEKLFF. CDR3 DNA: TGTGCCTGGAGGGGCCCGGACAGGGAACTGACGACTAATGAAAAACTGTTTTTT. Filled out from reference TRBV30 and TRBJ1-4, the complete variable domain reads SQTIHQWPATLVQPVGSPLSLECTVEGTSNPNLYWYRQAAGRGLQLLFYSVGIGQISSEVPQNLSASRPQDRQFILSSKKLLLSDSGFYLCAWRGPDRELTTNEKLFFGSGTQLSVL.

The CDR3 here is CASTDEETVKAFF. Here the CDR3 DNA reads TGTGCCAGCACCGATGAGGAGACAGTTAAAGCTTTCTTT. The V and J genes are TRBV6-5 and TRBJ1-1; possible D gene TRBD1, 5 bases. The CDR3 extends over 13 amino acids. V was trimmed by 7 bases and J by 9 bases, leaving 18 bases between them. CDR1 and CDR2 (germline): MNHEY, SVGAGI.

This clone has a handful of counts. CDR3 sequence: CASSNRGGTYEQYF. The CDR3 nucleotides read TGTGCCAGTAGCAACAGGGGTGGCACCTACGAGCAGTACTTC. The chain is built from TRBV19 and TRBJ2-7; 7 bases match TRBD1. The CDR3 runs to 14 residues. In germline, CDR1 is LNHDA, CDR2 SQIVND (reference sequence). The junction had 7 bases not matched to a gene; V was cut back by 6 bases and J by 2 bases.

The CDR3 region is CAIRGGLNTEAFF. The CDR3 nucleotides read TGTGCCATCCGAGGGGGCTTGAACACTGAAGCTTTCTTT. The rearrangement joins TRBV2 to TRBJ1-1; 7 bases agree with TRBD1. This CDR3 comprises 13 residues. Germline V gene data show CDR1 as SNHLY and CDR2 as FYNNEI. J lost 0 bases, V lost 10 bases, and 5 bases had no gene match.

The chain recombines TRBV19 with TRBJ2-7, with TRBD1 matching 7 bases. V was clipped by 4 bases and J by 2 bases; unmatched bases: 20. The CDR3 has 19 amino acids. The germline gives CDR1 LNHDA, CDR2 SQIVND (reference sequence). The CDR3 DNA sequence: TGTGCCAGTAGTAATTGGGACAGTAGAACAACCCCAGGGGCCTACGAGCAGTACTTC. The encoded protein is CASSNWDSRTTPGAYEQYF.

The chain is built from TRBV14 and TRBJ2-7; D is tentatively TRBD1 or TRBD2 (5 bases each). Germline CDR1 reads SGHDN; CDR2 reads FVKESK. V lost 1 base and J 2 bases, leaving 15 bases between the germline ends. This CDR3 is 16 amino acids long. CDR3 sequence: CASSQADRLRTYEQYF. The CDR3 nucleotides are TGTGCCAGCAGCCAAGCTGACAGACTACGGACCTACGAGCAGTACTTC.

The chain recombines TRBV6-6 with TRBJ2-1; D tentatively fits TRBD1 or TRBD2 (5 bases each). Germline V gives CDR1 MNHNY, CDR2 SVGAGI (reference sequence). V lost 11 bases, J lost 4 bases, and 15 bases lay in between. CDR3 length: 13 amino acids. The CDR3: CAVGGFLYNEQFF. The CDR3 nucleotides are TGTGCCGTTGGGGGTTTTCTATACAATGAGCAGTTCTTC.

V is TRBV5-8 and J is TRBJ2-5, with a tentative D call TRBD1 (6 bases). CDR1 and CDR2 from the germline V gene are SGHTS and YDEGEE. V lost 0 bases and J 2 bases, leaving 11 bases between the germline ends. The CDR3 contains 15 residues. CDR3 nucleotide sequence: TGTGCCAGCAGCTTGGCAGGGGACCCGCAAGAGACCCAGTACTTC. Amino acids: CASSLAGDPQETQYF.

The chain combines TRBV4-3 with TRBJ2-7; D perhaps matches TRBD1 (6 bases). CDR1 LGHNA and CDR2 YSLEER come from the germline V gene. The CDR3 length is 15 residues. The V end lost 1 base, the J end lost 7 bases, and 17 bases lay between the germline ends. The CDR3 is CASSQGIRGVTEQYF. CDR3 nucleotides: TGCGCCAGCAGCCAAGGGATCAGGGGAGTTACAGAGCAGTACTTC.

This clone was observed a handful of times. The rearrangement joins TRBV15 to TRBJ1-1; 9 nucleotides agree with TRBD1. The CDR3 runs to 15 residues. V shed 2 bases, J shed 10 bases, and the junction held 11 bases outside the gene matches. Looked up from germline, CDR1 is LNHNV and CDR2 is YYDKDF (reference sequence). CDR3 in amino acids: CATSRTITQGAGAFF. In DNA form, the CDR3 reads TGTGCCACCAGCAGAACAATTACACAGGGGGCTGGAGCTTTCTTT.

V usage is TRBV27 and J usage is TRBJ1-1; D gene unclear. Germline V gene sequence: CDR1 MNHEY, CDR2 SMNVEV (reference sequence). The CDR3 has 14 amino acids. Trimming shortened V by 5 bases and J by 3 bases, and 13 bases separated the two germline ends. CDR3: CASSVDRGHTEAFF. Here the CDR3 DNA reads TGTGCCAGCAGTGTCGATCGAGGGCACACTGAAGCTTTCTTT.

This sequence joins TRBV4-3 and TRBJ1-2, with D possibly being TRBD1 (5 bases). Trimming cost V 1 base and J 5 bases, with 11 bases left between them. This CDR3 has 14 amino acids. In germline, CDR1 is LGHNA, CDR2 YSLEER. CDR3 region: CASSQGQRGYGYTF. The DNA of the CDR3 is TGCGCCAGCAGCCAAGGGCAAAGGGGTTATGGCTACACCTTC.

This chain links TRBV2 with TRBJ2-5; D remains unclear. Germline lookup yields CDR1 SNHLY and CDR2 FYNNEI. The CDR3 contains 12 residues. V dropped 5 bases and J dropped 0 bases, with 4 bases sitting between them. CDR3 sequence: CASSLNQETQYF. Written as DNA, the CDR3 is TGTGCCAGCAGTCTAAACCAAGAGACCCAGTACTTC.

This chain uses TRBV6-5 with TRBJ2-2; D may match TRBD1 or TRBD2 (6 bases each). The CDR3 runs 16 residues. CDR1 is MNHEY and CDR2 is SVGAGI in the germline V gene. The V and J ends lost 1 base and 5 bases respectively, with 14 bases between them. This CDR3 reads CASSYWGAPVTGELFF. The CDR3 region has the DNA TGTGCCAGCAGTTACTGGGGGGCACCCGTTACCGGGGAGCTGTTTTTT.

The chain combines TRBV18 with TRBJ2-2, with 10 positions matching TRBD2. CDR1 and CDR2 (germline): KGHSH, LQKENI. V gave up 1 base and J gave up 3 bases; unmatched junction bases: 2. The CDR3 consists of 16 residues. The DNA for the CDR3 is TGTGCCAGCTCACCACGTCTAGCGGGGGACACCGGGGAGCTGTTTTTT. It encodes CASSPRLAGDTGELFF.

This chain uses TRBV19 with TRBJ1-1; TRBD1 is a possible D gene (6 bases). The CDR3 is 15 amino acids. The germline V and J ends were trimmed by 4 bases and 5 bases, with 17 bases remaining between them. From germline, CDR1 is LNHDA and CDR2 SQIVND (reference sequence). The CDR3 bases are TGTGCCAGTAGTACCGGAGACAGGAGGAGTACTGAAGCTTTCTTT. This sequence encodes CASSTGDRRSTEAFF.

The chain joins TRBV7-9 to TRBJ2-7; 7 nucleotides line up with TRBD1. CDR1 and CDR2 (germline): SEHNR, FQNEAQ (reference sequence). The CDR3 contains 16 residues. V lost 4 bases, J lost 4 bases, and 13 bases stayed unmatched. The CDR3 DNA reads TGTGCCAGCAGCTCCGCCCCGGGACAGAGCCTGTACGAGCAGTACTTC. This gives the protein CASSSAPGQSLYEQYF.

The rearrangement uses TRBV12-2 and TRBJ1-5; the table's TRBD1 call for D was not verified on the DNA. TRBV12-2 is recorded as a pseudogene. The CDR3 contains 14 residues. The CDR3 nucleotides read TGTGCAAGTCGCTTAGGGTCAGACAATCAGCCCCAGCATTTT. Protein: CASRLGSDNQPQHF.